This TCR beta chain emerged from a study of blood T cell repertoires in COVID-19. Study at large: Spain, Italy and the United States supplied samples that represented acute and convalescent COVID-19.

The trim removed 2 bases at V and 4 bases at J, leaving 2 bases unmatched. The germline CDR1 and CDR2 sequences are SGHKS and YYEKEE (reference sequence). This CDR3 comprises 14 residues. The sample holds a few counts of this clone. Individuals aged roughly 18 to 95 years were recruited from 24 US areas. Assignments of participants to cohorts depended upon their own reported clinical history. Up to 2 weeks before entering the study, exposed participants had met a COVID-19 case. The method was immunoSEQ multiplex PCR; TCRdb's version includes in-frame clones alone and lacks a portion of them. The repertoire has 220,000 or so clones, nearly 90% of them found once; the top ten carry about 14%.

The chain carries TRBV5-5 and TRBJ2-1, with 8 bases fitting TRBD1. This receptor was taken from a young man who had been exposed to COVID-19. The source material was PBMCs or T cells enriched from blood (not recorded which). The CDR3 sequence: CASSFQGAYNEQFF. DNA for the CDR3: TGTGCCAGCAGCTTCCAGGGGGCGTACAATGAGCAGTTCTTC.